One sample yielded the 12 T cell receptor beta chains listed below, sequenced in a study of CD8 T cells in Susac syndrome. The authors reverse transcribed roughly 0.5 to 1 ug RNA with random hexamers. Each CDR3 protein is one row after TCRdb ran MiXCR on the immunoSEQ multiplex PCR reads. This sample has 130,000 or so distinct CDR3 sequences, with around 86% found just once. Sequencing was done on a sample of CD8+ T cells from PBMCs. The receptors originated from a human donor with multiple sclerosis.

The chain has TRBV19 and TRBJ1-1; 7 nucleotides agree with TRBD1. J lost 6 bases, V lost 5 bases, and 9 bases had no gene match. The CDR3 length is 14 residues. Germline lookup yields CDR1 LNHDA and CDR2 SQIVND (reference sequence). The CDR3 DNA follows: TGTGCCAGTAGTGCGCTAAGACAGGGCTCTGAAGCTTTCTTT. This codes for CASSALRQGSEAFF.

This sequence joins TRBV4-2 and TRBJ1-5; D is possibly TRBD1 (6 bases). Germline assignment: CDR1 LGHNA and CDR2 YNFKEQ. Trimming stripped 1 base from V and 10 bases from J, with 17 bases between. This CDR3 region has 15 residues. The CDR3 sequence is CASSQGEGGGLPQHF. CDR3 nucleotide sequence: TGTGCCAGCAGCCAAGGTGAAGGGGGGGGCCTACCCCAGCATTTT.

This clonotype occurred once. The chain is built from TRBV30 and TRBJ1-1, with D possibly TRBD1 on 5 matching bases. This CDR3 contains 16 residues. V dropped 8 bases and J dropped 1 base, with 23 bases sitting between them. The germline V gene encodes CDR1 GTSNPN and CDR2 SVGIG (reference sequence). The CDR3 protein is CAGAAGSTFGNTEAFF. The CDR3 DNA is TGTGCCGGGGCGGCGGGTAGTACCTTCGGGAACACTGAAGCTTTCTTT.

This clonotype turned up a few times. The chain is built from TRBV27 and TRBJ2-7; TRBD1 matches 10 bases. This CDR3 comprises 14 residues. J gave up 6 bases and V 3 bases, and 5 bases lay outside the gene matches. Looked up from germline, CDR1 is MNHEY and CDR2 is SMNVEV (reference sequence). The CDR3 sequence: CASSLVTGGSEQYF. CDR3 coding DNA: TGTGCCAGCAGTTTGGTGACAGGGGGCTCCGAGCAGTACTTC.

The chain couples TRBV27 to TRBJ1-5, with no clear D. Germline assignment: CDR1 MNHEY and CDR2 SMNVEV (reference sequence). Trimming removed 1 base from V and 4 bases from J, with 8 bases in between. This CDR3 contains 14 residues. The CDR3 sequence: CASSLWPTNQPQHF. In nucleotides, the CDR3 is TGTGCCAGCAGTTTATGGCCGACAAATCAGCCCCAGCATTTT.

The chain is built from TRBV4-2 and TRBJ2-3; 9 bases map to TRBD2. The germline V gene encodes CDR1 LGHNA and CDR2 YNFKEQ. With V trimmed by 2 bases and J by 6 bases, 9 bases remained unmatched. This CDR3 is 16 amino acids long. The DNA for the CDR3 is TGTGCCAGCAGCCAATACCTTAGCGGGAGTTGGGATACGCAGTATTTT. It codes for CASSQYLSGSWDTQYF.

The V and J genes are TRBV20-1 and TRBJ2-2, with 7 bases matching TRBD2. Germline lookup yields CDR1 DFQATT and CDR2 SNEGSKA (reference sequence). The CDR3 has 16 amino acids. Trimming cost V 3 bases and J 6 bases; bases outside gene matches: 13. The CDR3 spells CSARPLQAGAAGELFF. The CDR3 nucleotides read TGCAGTGCTAGGCCACTCCAGGCGGGAGCGGCCGGGGAGCTGTTTTTT.

This sequence joins TRBV10-3 and TRBJ2-1; either TRBD1 or TRBD2 may fit D (5 bases each). Trimming shortened V by 6 bases and J by 4 bases, and 19 bases separated the two germline ends. Germline CDR1 and CDR2: ENHRY and SYGVKD. The CDR3 runs 16 residues. The CDR3 nucleotides read TGTGCCATCAGAATGAAGGACGTGGGGGAGTACAATGAGCAGTTCTTC. Translation: CAIRMKDVGEYNEQFF.

This clonotype appeared a few times. CDR3 sequence (DNA): TGCGCCAGCAGCTTGGCCTTCATTGGGGGGTACAATGAGCAGTTCTTC. Translating it yields CASSLAFIGGYNEQFF. This chain connects TRBV5-1 to TRBJ2-1; D is possibly TRBD2 (6 bases). Trimming shortened V by 0 bases and J by 4 bases, and 14 bases separated the two germline ends. This CDR3 comprises 16 residues. Germline values: CDR1 SGHRS, CDR2 YFSETQ.

V is TRBV6-1 and J is TRBJ2-7; 8 nucleotides match TRBD1. This CDR3 comprises 13 residues. Trimming cost V 3 bases and J 6 bases; bases outside gene matches: 4. From germline, CDR1 is MNHNS and CDR2 SASEGT. The CDR3 DNA reads TGTGCCAGCAGTGACCAGACAGGGGTCGAGCAGTACTTC. It codes for CASSDQTGVEQYF.

J is TRBJ1-1 and V is TRBV2; no definite D call. The CDR3 extends over 11 amino acids. Trimming removed 6 bases from V and 7 bases from J, with 9 bases in between. Germline lookup yields CDR1 SNHLY and CDR2 FYNNEI. CDR3 sequence: CASSRNLEAFF. CDR3 coding DNA: TGTGCCAGCAGCAGAAACCTTGAAGCTTTCTTT.

This clonotype occurred a few times. The gene calls are TRBV7-8 and TRBJ2-7; 7 bases line up with TRBD2. Trimming took 5 bases from V and 7 from J; bases not matched to a gene: 11. Germline V lookup: CDR1 SGHVS, CDR2 FQNEAQ. The CDR3 length is 14 residues. DNA of the CDR3: TGTGCCAGCAGCCCAGTTGCGGGAGATCGTGAGCAGTACGTC. This encodes CASSPVAGDREQYV.